These 19 T cell receptor beta chains share one sample of origin, sequenced in a study of CD8+ T cells in alopecia areata. Reverse transcribed after extraction, RNA yielded cDNA as the sequencing template. The protocol was immunoSEQ multiplex PCR, while the TCRdb copy is restricted to in-frame clones and leaves out a portion. The sample consists of approximately 160,000 clones, less than 70% of them appearing once. The treatment here: oral pan-JAK inhibitor, 5-10 mg twice daily. The sample was CD4+ T cells sorted from blood, taken at week 24, from a patient treated with tofacitinib. The receptors come from a human donor with alopecia areata.

The chain combines TRBV2 with TRBJ1-6, with unresolved D. Germline-derived CDR1 and CDR2 are SNHLY and FYNNEI. The CDR3 loop spans 16 amino acids. Deletions cut 1 base from V and 0 bases from J, with 7 bases between. The CDR3 region is CASSEGGSSYNSPLHF. As DNA, the CDR3 is TGTGCCAGCAGTGAAGGAGGGAGCTCCTATAATTCACCCCTCCACTTT.

V usage is TRBV5-1 and J usage is TRBJ2-7; 10 bases are a match to TRBD1. This CDR3 is 14 amino acids long. V shed 4 bases and J 1 base; nucleotides not matched to a gene: 2. Germline CDR1 reads SGHRS; CDR2 reads YFSETQ. The CDR3 region is CASSGQGGSYEQYF. DNA for the CDR3: TGCGCCAGCAGCGGACAGGGGGGTTCCTACGAGCAGTACTTC. Together with reference TRBV5-1 and TRBJ2-7, the CDR3 gives the full variable domain: KAGVTQTPRYLIKTRGQQVTLSCSPISGHRSVSWYQQTPGQGLQFLFEYFSETQRNKGNFPGRFSGRQFSNSRSEMNVSTLELGDSALYLCASSGQGGSYEQYFGPGTRLTVT.

This clone was counted only a few times. CDR3 coding DNA: TGCGCCAGCAGTCAACCCGGGACAGGGAGTTCTGGAAACACCATATATTTT. Encoded protein: CASSQPGTGSSGNTIYF. The V gene is TRBV23-1, the J gene TRBJ1-3; 9 bases align to TRBD1. TRBV23-1 is an open reading frame, and its role is uncertain. The V gene end was trimmed by 2 bases and the J gene end by 1 base; junction bases not matched to a gene: 6. This CDR3 spans 17 amino acids.

J is TRBJ2-7 and V is TRBV29-1; maybe TRBD2 (6 bases). Trimming stripped 4 bases from V and 3 bases from J, with 13 bases between. The germline V gene encodes CDR1 SQVTM and CDR2 ANQGSEA. The CDR3 length is 13 residues. The DNA of the CDR3 is TGCAGCGTTGCACTAGCCACGAGCTACGAGCAGTACTTC. It encodes CSVALATSYEQYF.

The rearrangement joins TRBV30 to TRBJ2-1; no reliable D call. The ends were cut back, 3 bases at V and 0 bases at J, with 9 bases in the middle. This CDR3 contains 14 residues. In germline, CDR1 is GTSNPN, CDR2 SVGIG (reference sequence). The CDR3, as DNA: TGTGCCTGGAGGTTTGCGGCCTCCTACAATGAGCAGTTCTTC. It yields the protein CAWRFAASYNEQFF.

The chain links TRBV5-1 to TRBJ2-1; tentative D call: TRBD1 (6 bases). Germline V gives CDR1 SGHRS, CDR2 YFSETQ. This CDR3 is 14 amino acids long. Trimming left V 1 base short and J 5 bases short, with 10 bases between. DNA of the CDR3: TGCGCCAGCAGCTTGCCAGGGGCGGACAATGAGCAGTTCTTC. Its translation is CASSLPGADNEQFF.

This chain joins TRBV6-5 and TRBJ1-5; the D is unclear. The CDR3 is 15 residues long. The V end lost 6 bases, the J end lost 5 bases, and 17 bases lay between the germline ends. Germline CDR1 is MNHEY and CDR2 is SVGAGI. In DNA form, the CDR3 reads TGTGCCAGCAGGTTATCGCGGGGTACCCATCAGCCCCAGCATTTT. Its protein is CASRLSRGTHQPQHF.

As concerns this clone: Other nucleotide sequences in the sample specify the same CDR3. CDR3 nucleotide sequence: TGCAGCGTAGGACAGGGGAACACTGAAGCTTTCTTT. This codes for CSVGQGNTEAFF. The V call is TRBV29-1, the J call TRBJ1-1, with TRBD1 identical over 8 bases. V gave up 6 bases and J gave up 1 base; unmatched junction bases: 1. Per germline, CDR1 SQVTM and CDR2 ANQGSEA. The CDR3 spans 12 residues.

The chain employs TRBV5-5 and TRBJ2-5; 8 bases align to TRBD2. The CDR3 covers 16 residues. From germline, CDR1 is SGHKS and CDR2 YYEKEE (reference sequence). V shed 3 bases, J shed 3 bases, and the junction held 10 bases outside the gene matches. The CDR3 region has the DNA TGTGCCAGCAGCTACACCCCGGGACTAGTAGAAGAGACCCAGTACTTC. Translation gives CASSYTPGLVEETQYF.

The V call is TRBV29-1, the J call TRBJ2-1; 11 nucleotides align to TRBD2. V lost 7 bases, J lost 9 bases, and 11 bases stayed unmatched. Germline CDR1 SQVTM, CDR2 ANQGSEA. This CDR3 spans 14 amino acids. The CDR3 nucleotides are TGCAGCGCTAGACTAGCGGGGTCCTTTAGTGAGCAGTTCTTC. Its protein is CSARLAGSFSEQFF.

V usage is TRBV10-3 and J usage is TRBJ2-7; D unresolved. V was clipped by 2 bases and J by 2 bases, with 10 bases between them. The germline CDR1 and CDR2 sequences are ENHRY and SYGVKD. There are 14 residues in the CDR3. The CDR3 DNA sequence: TGTGCCATCAGTGAGATGACTGGTACCTACGAGCAGTACTTC. As protein: CAISEMTGTYEQYF.

The rearrangement links TRBV30 to TRBJ1-5, with TRBD1 as a possible D gene (5 bases). Germline loops: CDR1 GTSNPN, CDR2 SVGIG (reference sequence). The CDR3 extends over 15 amino acids. V dropped 0 bases and J dropped 4 bases, with 13 bases sitting between them. In nucleotides, the CDR3 is TGTGCCTGGAGTGTTTCGGGGGTTGGGAATCAGCCCCAGCATTTT. Translation gives CAWSVSGVGNQPQHF.

As to this clone: This sample also contains other DNA sequences that code for the same CDR3. The chain uses TRBV29-1 and TRBJ1-4; 7 nucleotides align to TRBD1. Germline CDR1 reads SQVTM; CDR2 reads ANQGSEA. J was trimmed by 3 bases and V by 7 bases; bases with no gene match: 5. There are 13 residues in the CDR3. CDR3 region: CSGSTGPNEKLFF. The CDR3, as DNA: TGCAGCGGGTCGACAGGGCCTAATGAAAAACTGTTTTTT.

The rearrangement links TRBV11-2 to TRBJ2-1, with a weak D call TRBD2 (5 bases). The V and J ends lost 5 bases and 4 bases respectively, with 15 bases between them. The CDR3 loop spans 15 amino acids. From germline, CDR1 is SGHAT and CDR2 FQNNGV. The CDR3 coding sequence is TGTGCCAGCAGCCCCACTGGTGGGGAGTACAATGAGCAGTTCTTC. Its translation: CASSPTGGEYNEQFF.

The chain recombines TRBV19 with TRBJ2-7; TRBD2 aligns across 14 bases. Trimming removed 10 bases from V and 3 bases from J; junction bases left unmatched: 2. CDR1 LNHDA and CDR2 SQIVND come from the germline V gene (reference sequence). This CDR3 comprises 13 residues. The CDR3 sequence is CATGLAGGYEQYF. The DNA of the CDR3 is TGTGCCACAGGACTAGCGGGGGGCTACGAGCAGTACTTC.

This clone was detected a few times. This chain joins TRBV2 and TRBJ2-3, with D tentatively TRBD2 (6 bases). Trimming left V 3 bases short and J 0 bases short, with 13 bases between. The germline CDR1 and CDR2 sequences are SNHLY and FYNNEI. The CDR3 length is 16 residues. CDR3 protein: CASSEGLHLSTDTQYF. The DNA of the CDR3 is TGTGCCAGCAGTGAGGGACTTCACCTTAGCACAGATACGCAGTATTTT.

This clone showed up just a few times. This sequence joins TRBV11-2 and TRBJ2-5, with a tentative D call TRBD1 (6 bases). CDR3 length: 17 amino acids. CDR1 SGHAT and CDR2 FQNNGV come from the germline V gene. V was trimmed by 0 bases and J by 1 base, leaving 15 bases between them. As DNA, the CDR3 is TGTGCCAGCAGCTTAGATTCTGATGACAGGCTCCAAGAGACCCAGTACTTC. As protein: CASSLDSDDRLQETQYF.

The CDR3 sequence: CAWAGQTNTEAFF. In nucleotides, the CDR3 is TGTGCCTGGGCGGGACAGACGAACACTGAAGCTTTCTTT. The chain combines TRBV30 with TRBJ1-1; 7 nucleotides match TRBD1. Germline V gene data show CDR1 as GTSNPN and CDR2 as SVGIG (reference sequence). CDR3 length: 13 amino acids. J gave up 1 base and V 5 bases, and 4 bases lay outside the gene matches. The full variable domain, in which reference TRBV30 and TRBJ1-1 provide the parts outside the CDR3, is SQTIHQWPATLVQPVGSPLSLECTVEGTSNPNLYWYRQAAGRGLQLLFYSVGIGQISSEVPQNLSASRPQDRQFILSSKKLLLSDSGFYLCAWAGQTNTEAFFGQGTRLTVV.

The chain recombines TRBV29-1 with TRBJ1-1, with 7 positions matching TRBD1. J was trimmed by 6 bases and V by 6 bases; bases with no gene match: 13. Per germline, CDR1 SQVTM and CDR2 ANQGSEA. The CDR3 extends over 14 amino acids. CDR3 coding DNA: TGCAGCGTCCCGAGAACCACAGGGGCGGCTGAAGCTTTCTTT. Translating it yields CSVPRTTGAAEAFF.